Included here is one TCR beta chain sequence, with context. Its matching antigen is unknown. Sequenced by immunoSEQ multiplex PCR; TCRdb stores in-frame clones only, minus some. The table has 70,000 to 75,000 clones, nearly 90% seen once. Germline V gene sequence: CDR1 MNHEY, CDR2 SMNVEV (reference sequence). The CDR3 is 15 amino acids. The ends lost 5 bases at V and 7 bases at J; junction bases unmatched: 8. This entry belongs to a study of T cell responses to AZD1222 COVID-19 vaccine. Study results and limitations: Only after the peak T cell response were repertoires sampled.

Researchers grouped second doses given at about 4 or about 12 weeks into one pool. The sequence came from an adult who received the AZD1222 COVID-19 vaccine. Sequencing used peripheral blood, obtained 28 days after the second AZD1222 dose. The chain recombines TRBV27 with TRBJ1-4; TRBD1 matches 9 bases. CDR3 sequence: CASSRYRGQIEKLFF. DNA of the CDR3: TGTGCCAGCAGTCGCTACAGGGGGCAGATTGAAAAACTGTTTTTT. Using reference TRBV27 and TRBJ1-4 for the parts outside the CDR3, the full variable domain is EAQVTQNPRYLITVTGKKLTVTCSQNMNHEYMSWYRQDPGLGLRQIYYSMNVEVTDKGDVPEGYKVSRKEKRNFPLILESPSPNQTSLYFCASSRYRGQIEKLFFGSGTQLSVL.